This is a list of T cell receptor beta chains from one sample in a study of T-cell memory formation after mild COVID-19. TCRdb analysed the 5' RACE reads with MiXCR anew, one entry per CDR3 protein. Of about 120,000 distinct CDR3 sequences in the sample, about a fifth were seen once. Sequencing was done on a sample of PBMCs or a T cell subset sorted from them (not recorded which). The receptors were sampled from a young man who had mild COVID-19 (a few samples of this study predate the infection). Cell type and time point are not known. Both conserved end residues are part of each CDR3. Fields, in order: J gene, clone size, D gene, V gene, CDR3 protein, CDR3 DNA. D genes are given only for firm matches. Clone size is not always given. Where it is, it says once, few, many or a class for expanded clones.

j_gene: TRBJ2-5; abundance: few; d_gene: NA; v_gene: TRBV6-2/TRBV6-3; CDR3aa: CASSYRNQETQYF; CDR3nt: TGTGCCAGCAGTTACCGTAACCAAGAGACCCAGTACTTC
j_gene: TRBJ1-2; abundance: few; d_gene: NA; v_gene: TRBV7-9; CDR3aa: CASSPGTENYGYTF; CDR3nt: TGTGCCAGCAGCCCGGGGACGGAGAACTATGGCTACACCTTC
j_gene: TRBJ1-2; abundance: few; d_gene: NA; v_gene: TRBV12-3/TRBV12-4; CDR3aa: CASTSDPNYGYTF; CDR3nt: TGTGCCAGCACCTCGGACCCTAACTATGGCTACACCTTC
j_gene: TRBJ2-7; abundance: once; d_gene: TRBD2; v_gene: TRBV7-2; CDR3aa: CASSTVGAGGEQYF; CDR3nt: TGTGCCAGCAGTACCGTTGGTGCGGGGGGCGAGCAGTACTTC
j_gene: TRBJ2-3; abundance: few; d_gene: TRBD2; v_gene: TRBV5-1; CDR3aa: CASSFLQRGEGDTQYF; CDR3nt: TGCGCCAGCAGCTTCCTCCAGCGGGGGGAGGGTGATACGCAGTATTTT
j_gene: TRBJ1-2; abundance: NA; d_gene: TRBD1; v_gene: TRBV7-9; CDR3aa: CASSLAPGQGAYGYTF; CDR3nt: TGTGCCAGCAGCTTAGCACCAGGACAGGGGGCGTATGGCTACACCTTC
j_gene: TRBJ2-7; abundance: NA; d_gene: NA; v_gene: TRBV7-6; CDR3aa: CASSLQGNEQYF; CDR3nt: TGTGCCAGCAGCTTACAGGGAAACGAGCAGTACTTC
j_gene: TRBJ2-3; abundance: NA; d_gene: NA; v_gene: TRBV12-3/TRBV12-4; CDR3aa: CASSLWLRDTQYF; CDR3nt: TGTGCCAGCAGTTTATGGCTTAGGGATACGCAGTATTTT
j_gene: TRBJ1-5; abundance: few; d_gene: NA; v_gene: TRBV19; CDR3aa: CASNPLGPGINQPQHF; CDR3nt: TGTGCCAGCAACCCGTTGGGACCGGGTATCAATCAGCCCCAGCATTTT
j_gene: TRBJ1-2; abundance: few; d_gene: TRBD1; v_gene: TRBV29-1; CDR3aa: CSVEPRDRARGYTF; CDR3nt: TGCAGCGTTGAACCCCGGGACAGGGCTAGGGGCTACACCTTC
j_gene: TRBJ2-2; abundance: NA; d_gene: NA; v_gene: TRBV6-2/TRBV6-3; CDR3aa: CASSPPDTGELFF; CDR3nt: TGTGCCAGCAGCCCCCCCGACACCGGGGAGCTGTTTTTT